A selection of T cell receptor beta chains follows, all from one sample in a study of shared clonotypes between healthy human individuals. Libraries were prepared by immunoSEQ multiplex PCR; TCRdb keeps only in-frame clonotypes and omits some of them. Of about 1.1 million clones in the sample, around 77% were seen once. The sample comprised memory CD4+ T cells from PBMCs. These receptor sequences come from a man in his late teens or twenties in good health. Some clones in this sample may be carry-over from other donors' samples. Each CDR3 is given with its conserved first and last residue. Fields, in order: D gene, V gene, clone size, J gene, CDR3 protein, CDR3 DNA. D genes are given only for firm matches. Clone size appears in some rows only: once, few, many, or a class for an expanded clone.

>NA|TRBV2|few|TRBJ2-7
CASRPDLQSHEQYF
TGTGCCAGCAGGCCGGACCTCCAGTCCCACGAGCAGTACTTC
>NA|TRBV6-4|NA|TRBJ2-3
CASSEWSADTDTQYF
TGTGCCAGCAGTGAGTGGAGCGCGGACACAGATACGCAGTATTTT
>NA|TRBV7-3|NA|TRBJ2-3
CASSRRSLTDTQYF
TGTGCCAGCAGCCGGAGAAGCCTCACAGATACGCAGTATTTT
>NA|TRBV18|NA|TRBJ2-1
CASSPAGQSSYNEQFF
TGTGCCAGCTCCCCAGCGGGCCAGAGCTCCTACAATGAGCAGTTCTTC
>TRBD2|TRBV7-2|NA|TRBJ2-7
CASRTSGRAAYEQYF
TGTGCCAGCAGGACTAGCGGGAGGGCCGCCTACGAGCAGTACTTC
>TRBD2|TRBV6-1|NA|TRBJ2-5
CASSEAGGRETQYF
TGTGCCAGCAGTGAGGCGGGGGGGAGAGAGACCCAGTACTTC
>NA|TRBV18|NA|TRBJ1-2
CASSPGRSGSSYTF
TGTGCCAGCTCACCAGGCAGGTCCGGTAGCAGCTACACCTTC
>NA|TRBV18|NA|TRBJ1-4
CASSPMGGPNEKLFF
TGTGCCAGCTCACCAATGGGCGGACCTAATGAAAAACTGTTTTTT
>NA|TRBV28|NA|TRBJ2-7
CASSHVYEQYF
TGTGCCAGCAGTCACGTCTACGAGCAGTACTTC
>NA|TRBV7-2|few|TRBJ2-7
CASSPRAGPYEQYF
TGTGCCAGCAGCCCTCGGGCGGGGCCCTACGAGCAGTACTTC
>NA|TRBV4-2|many|TRBJ1-5
CASSQDGQPQHF
TGTGCCAGCAGCCAAGACGGTCAGCCCCAGCATTTT
>NA|TRBV11-2|few|TRBJ2-1
CASSLGSGIGEQFF
TGTGCCAGCAGCTTAGGGTCCGGGATCGGTGAGCAGTTCTTC
>NA|TRBV27|NA|TRBJ1-1
CASRYRQANTEAFF
TGTGCCAGCAGATACCGACAGGCGAACACTGAAGCTTTCTTT
>NA|TRBV28|once|TRBJ2-7
CASSLRGTPLYEQYF
TGTGCCAGCAGTTTAAGAGGGACTCCCCTCTACGAGCAGTACTTC
>NA|TRBV11-1|many|TRBJ1-2
CASSLGQYYGYTF
TGTGCCAGCAGCTTAGGGCAGTACTATGGCTACACCTTC
>NA|TRBV5-1|NA|TRBJ1-5
CASSLDGNQPQHF
TGCGCCAGCAGCCTTGACGGCAATCAGCCCCAGCATTTT
>NA|TRBV2|NA|TRBJ1-1
CASERATEAFF
TGTGCCAGTGAACGTGCCACTGAAGCTTTCTTT
>NA|TRBV29-1|NA|TRBJ2-5
CSIIRDEETQYF
TGCAGCATCATCCGGGACGAAGAGACCCAGTACTTC
>TRBD2|TRBV5-6|NA|TRBJ2-1
CASSSLAGGGNEQFF
TGTGCCAGCAGCTCACTAGCGGGAGGTGGGAATGAGCAGTTCTTC
>NA|TRBV30|many|TRBJ1-2
CAWSEMTHYGYTF
TGTGCCTGGAGTGAGATGACTCACTATGGCTACACCTTC
>NA|TRBV28|NA|TRBJ1-4
CASRGGWPGEKLFF
TGTGCCAGCAGGGGGGGATGGCCAGGGGAAAAACTGTTTTTT
>TRBD1|TRBV5-1|NA|TRBJ1-2
CASSGTGGAGGYTF
TGCGCCAGCAGCGGAACAGGGGGCGCGGGAGGCTACACCTTC
>NA|TRBV11-2|NA|TRBJ2-1
CASSLQGSSYNEQFF
TGTGCCAGCAGCCTACAAGGAAGCTCCTACAATGAGCAGTTCTTC
>TRBD2|TRBV25-1|NA|TRBJ2-5
CASSESGLGTSGRGTQYF
TGTGCCAGCAGTGAATCCGGTTTGGGGACTAGCGGGAGGGGGACCCAGTACTTC
>NA|TRBV7-2|NA|TRBJ2-2
CASSLDGGGTGELFF
TGTGCCAGCAGCTTAGATGGAGGCGGGACCGGGGAGCTGTTTTTT
>TRBD2|TRBV29-1|NA|TRBJ2-3
CSVERASGITDTQYF
TGCAGCGTTGAACGGGCTAGCGGGATAACAGATACGCAGTATTTT
>NA|TRBV6-5|few|TRBJ2-7
CASSSSGTALWQYF
NA
>NA|TRBV15|NA|TRBJ2-1
CATSRDEGRGQFF
TGTGCCACCAGCAGAGATGAGGGGCGCGGGCAGTTCTTC
>NA|TRBV14|few|TRBJ2-5
CASSRSPGPWETQYF
TGTGCCAGCAGCCGGTCACCGGGCCCCTGGGAGACCCAGTACTTC